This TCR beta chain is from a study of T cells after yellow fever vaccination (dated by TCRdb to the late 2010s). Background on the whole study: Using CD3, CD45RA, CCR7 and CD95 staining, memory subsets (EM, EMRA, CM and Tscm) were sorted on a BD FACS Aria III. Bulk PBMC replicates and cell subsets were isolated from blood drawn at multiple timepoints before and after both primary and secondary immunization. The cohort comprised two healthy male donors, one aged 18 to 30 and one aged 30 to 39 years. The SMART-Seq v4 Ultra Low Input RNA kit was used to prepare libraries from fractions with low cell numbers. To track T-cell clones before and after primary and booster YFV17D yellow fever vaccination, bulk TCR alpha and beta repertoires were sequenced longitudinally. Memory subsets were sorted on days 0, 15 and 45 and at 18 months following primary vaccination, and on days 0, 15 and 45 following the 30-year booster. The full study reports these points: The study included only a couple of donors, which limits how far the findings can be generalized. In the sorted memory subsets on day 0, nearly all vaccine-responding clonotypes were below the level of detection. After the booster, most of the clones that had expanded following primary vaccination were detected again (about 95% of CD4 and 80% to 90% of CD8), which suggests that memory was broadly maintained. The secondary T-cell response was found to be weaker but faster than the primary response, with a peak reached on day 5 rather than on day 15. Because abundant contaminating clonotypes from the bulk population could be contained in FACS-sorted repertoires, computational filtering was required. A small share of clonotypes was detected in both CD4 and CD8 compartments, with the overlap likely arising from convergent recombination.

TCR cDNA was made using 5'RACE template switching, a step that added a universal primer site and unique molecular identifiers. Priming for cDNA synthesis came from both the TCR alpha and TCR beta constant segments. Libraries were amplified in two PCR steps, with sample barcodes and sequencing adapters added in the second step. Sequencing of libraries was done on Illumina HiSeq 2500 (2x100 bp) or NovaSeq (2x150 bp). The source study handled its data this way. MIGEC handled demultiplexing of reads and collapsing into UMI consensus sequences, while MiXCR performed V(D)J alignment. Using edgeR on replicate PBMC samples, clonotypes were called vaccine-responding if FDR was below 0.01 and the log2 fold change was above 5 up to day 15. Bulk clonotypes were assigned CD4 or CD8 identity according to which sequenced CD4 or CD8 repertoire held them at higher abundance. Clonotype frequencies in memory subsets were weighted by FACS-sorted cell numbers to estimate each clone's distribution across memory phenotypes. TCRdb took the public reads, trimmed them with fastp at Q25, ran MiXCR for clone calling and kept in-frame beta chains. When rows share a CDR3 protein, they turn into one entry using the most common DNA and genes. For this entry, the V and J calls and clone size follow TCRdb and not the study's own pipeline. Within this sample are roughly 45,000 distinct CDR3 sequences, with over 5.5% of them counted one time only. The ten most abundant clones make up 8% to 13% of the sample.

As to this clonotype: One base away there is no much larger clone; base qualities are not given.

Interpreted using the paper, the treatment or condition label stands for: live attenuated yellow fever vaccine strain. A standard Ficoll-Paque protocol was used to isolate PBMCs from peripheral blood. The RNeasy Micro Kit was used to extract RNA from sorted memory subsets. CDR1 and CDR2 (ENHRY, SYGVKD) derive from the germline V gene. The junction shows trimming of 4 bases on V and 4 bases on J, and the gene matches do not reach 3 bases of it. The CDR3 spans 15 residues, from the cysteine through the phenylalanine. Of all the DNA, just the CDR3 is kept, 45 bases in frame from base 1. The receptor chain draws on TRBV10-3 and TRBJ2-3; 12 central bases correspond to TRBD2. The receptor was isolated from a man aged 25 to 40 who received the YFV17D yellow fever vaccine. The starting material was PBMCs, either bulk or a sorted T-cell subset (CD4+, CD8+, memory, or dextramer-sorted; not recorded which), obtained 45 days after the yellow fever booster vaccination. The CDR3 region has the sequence CAISGLAGVSDTQYF. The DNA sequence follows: TGTGCCATCAGTGGACTAGCGGGAGTATCAGATACGCAGTATTTT.